The 16 T cell receptor beta chains below come from one sample, sequenced in a study of T cells expressing NK-cell markers. TCRdb reprocessed the 5' RACE reads and stores each CDR3 protein as one record, lacking DNA. Recorded for this sample: some 600,000 distinct CDR3 sequences. The sample taken for sequencing was blood T cells: a sorted CD56 or NKG2C T cell subset, CD4+ or CD8+ T cells, or bulk PBMC T cells (not recorded which). These TCRs come from a man aged 18 to 35 in good health.

The gene calls are TRBV5-1 and TRBJ2-4; there is no DNA to check the TCRdb D call of TRBD1. Germline CDR1 reads SGHRS; CDR2 reads YFSETQ. The CDR3 contains 16 residues. The CDR3 protein is CASSMGDSLAKNIQYF. Supplemented by reference TRBV5-1 and TRBJ2-4, the full variable domain reads KAGVTQTPRYLIKTRGQQVTLSCSPISGHRSVSWYQQTPGQGLQFLFEYFSETQRNKGNFPGRFSGRQFSNSRSEMNVSTLELGDSALYLCASSMGDSLAKNIQYFGAGTRLSVL.

The chain employs TRBV5-1 and TRBJ2-5; TCRdb designates TRBD2, a call that cannot be tested without DNA. Germline CDR1 reads SGHRS; CDR2 reads YFSETQ. CDR3 length equals 17 residues. CDR3: CASSLNVAGASRETQYF.

V gene TRBV27 combines with J gene TRBJ1-2; TCRdb picks TRBD1, but there is no DNA to check that call. The germline V gene encodes CDR1 MNHEY and CDR2 SMNVEV (reference sequence). The CDR3 runs to 13 residues. The chain's CDR3 is CASSPWVSYGYTF.

The CDR3 spells CATSDSTQGNSNQPQHF. The chain is built from TRBV24-1 and TRBJ1-5. Germline V gene lookup returns CDR1 KGHDR and CDR2 SFDVKD. This CDR3 comprises 17 residues.

The J gene is TRBJ2-5, the V gene TRBV4-3. Germline V lookup: CDR1 LGHNA, CDR2 YSLEER. The CDR3 spans 15 residues. The CDR3 loop reads CASSQDQLYQETQYF.

This sequence joins TRBV5-6 and TRBJ2-3; TCRdb's assignment of TRBD1 cannot be checked, as there is no DNA. This CDR3 is built from 14 residues. Germline lookup yields CDR1 SGHDT and CDR2 YYEEEE. CDR3 residues: CASSLRGLADTQYF.

The rearrangement joins TRBV20-1 to TRBJ2-5; the D call from TCRdb, TRBD2, cannot be confirmed without DNA. CDR1 and CDR2 (germline): DFQATT, SNEGSKA (reference sequence). This CDR3 has 20 residues. The CDR3 loop is CSARDPPRLAGGPPQETQYF.

This chain connects TRBV12-3 or TRBV12-4 to TRBJ2-5; TCRdb outputs TRBD1, but without DNA this stays unchecked. This CDR3 spans 15 amino acids. CDR3: CASSSPGQGQETQYF.

V usage is TRBV28 and J usage is TRBJ1-2; TCRdb indicates TRBD1, and absent DNA this call remains unverified. Looked up from germline, CDR1 is MDHEN and CDR2 is SYDVKM. This CDR3 comprises 14 residues. The chain's CDR3 is CASSPGRVSYGYTF.

This chain joins TRBV7-2 and TRBJ2-5; no DNA is available, so the TRBD1 call from TCRdb remains unchecked. CDR1 and CDR2 (germline): SGHTA, FQGNSA. The CDR3 is 13 amino acids. The CDR3 sequence: CASRPGEQETQYF.

The chain employs TRBV6-5 and TRBJ1-2; TCRdb calls TRBD1, which cannot be checked without DNA. The CDR3 totals 15 residues. The germline V gene has CDR1 MNHEY and CDR2 SVGAGI. This CDR3 reads CASSFRQGGNYGYTF.

The J gene is TRBJ1-1, the V gene TRBV2; TCRdb lists TRBD1, though no DNA is available to test this call. The CDR3 is 13 residues long. From germline, CDR1 is SNHLY and CDR2 FYNNEI. CDR3 protein: CASSTDRGSEAFF.

This chain links TRBV12-3 or TRBV12-4 with TRBJ2-5. The CDR3 runs 11 residues. The CDR3 loop reads CASSDPETQYF.

The chain combines TRBV4-3 with TRBJ2-7; the D gene TCRdb calls, TRBD2, cannot be checked with no DNA. Germline CDR1 reads LGHNA; CDR2 reads YSLEER. This CDR3 has 13 amino acids. The chain's CDR3 is CASSQVGEWEQYF.

V usage is TRBV12-3 or TRBV12-4 and J usage is TRBJ2-4; TCRdb returns TRBD2, unconfirmable since there is no DNA. The CDR3 length is 13 residues. CDR3 residues: CASSRSEGTIQYF.

The chain combines TRBV6-1 with TRBJ2-1; checking the TCRdb D call of TRBD2 is not possible without DNA. Germline CDR1 reads MNHNS; CDR2 reads SASEGT. The CDR3 has 15 amino acids. CDR3 residues: CASSPTSGSPNEQFF.